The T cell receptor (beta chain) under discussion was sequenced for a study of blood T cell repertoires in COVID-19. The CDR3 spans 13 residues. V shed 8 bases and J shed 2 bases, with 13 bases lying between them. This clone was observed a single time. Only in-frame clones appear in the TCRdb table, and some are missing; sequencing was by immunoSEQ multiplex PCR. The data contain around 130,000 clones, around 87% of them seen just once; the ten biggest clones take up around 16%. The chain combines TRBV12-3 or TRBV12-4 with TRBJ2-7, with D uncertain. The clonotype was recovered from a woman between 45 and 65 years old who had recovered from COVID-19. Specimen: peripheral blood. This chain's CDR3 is CASGPNPPYEQYF. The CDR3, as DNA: TGTGCCAGCGGGCCTAACCCCCCCTACGAGCAGTACTTC.